This T cell receptor (beta chain) was recorded in a study of blood T cell repertoires in COVID-19. Across the whole study: Sites in the United States, Italy and Spain provided acute and convalescent COVID-19 samples. PBMCs, B-cell-depleted T cells, or T cells were the source of the cDNA or gDNA that made up the material.

The CDR3 spans 16 residues. Germline values: CDR1 LNHNV, CDR2 YYDKDF (reference sequence). V dropped 0 bases and J dropped 2; count of bases not matched to a gene: 4. Original processing notes: Amplification with reference gene primers provided the estimates of nucleated cell counts. Here immunoSEQ multiplex PCR was the method, and the copy in TCRdb shows in-frame clones only, minus some. V and J calls and clone size are given by that table; D and trimming were obtained from the DNA. The sample shows fewer than 250,000 clones, around four fifths of them seen only once. The receptor was isolated from a woman aged 55-69 years with active or convalescent COVID-19. Source material: peripheral blood. This chain joins TRBV15 and TRBJ2-3, with 8 positions matching TRBD2. The chain's CDR3 is CATSRDARGDTDTQYF. As DNA, the CDR3 is TGTGCCACCAGCAGAGACGCGCGGGGGGACACAGATACGCAGTATTTT.